A selection of T cell receptor beta chains follows, all from one sample in a study of blood T cell repertoires in COVID-19. Sequencing was performed with immunoSEQ multiplex PCR; in TCRdb, only in-frame clones are kept and a portion is missing. The sample has roughly 250,000 clones; about 85% are singletons. The material sequenced was PBMCs or T cells enriched from blood (not recorded which). These receptors were taken from a woman aged 25-40 years with acute COVID-19. The CDR3 runs from the conserved cysteine through the conserved F or W. D genes are given only for firm matches. Rows may omit the clone size; those that give it use once, few, many or a size class.

d_gene	abundance	v_gene	j_gene	len	CDR3aa	CDR3nt
-	-	TRBV7-2	TRBJ2-1	14	CASSLGPGYNEQFF	TGTGCCAGCAGCTTAGGGCCGGGGTACAATGAGCAGTTCTTC
-	-	TRBV7-3	TRBJ2-1	17	CASSLNPKRGHYNEQFF	TGTGCCAGCAGCTTAAACCCAAAGCGGGGACACTACAATGAGCAGTTCTTC
-	-	TRBV18	TRBJ1-1	13	CASSPGGESEAFF	TGTGCCAGCTCACCCGGGGGGGAGTCTGAAGCTTTCTTT
-	few	TRBV28	TRBJ2-7	15	CASSNSGLRTYEQYF	TGTGCCAGCAGTAACTCCGGACTGCGAACCTACGAGCAGTACTTC
-	-	TRBV12-3/TRBV12-4	TRBJ1-1	11	CASSRREEAFF	TGTGCCAGCAGTCGCCGGGAAGAAGCTTTCTTT
-	-	TRBV5-1	TRBJ2-1	13	CASSPWADNEQFF	TGCGCCAGCAGCCCCTGGGCAGACAATGAGCAGTTCTTC
-	-	TRBV28	TRBJ2-3	16	CASRNGQPFSTDTQYF	TGTGCCAGCAGAAACGGACAGCCTTTTAGCACAGATACGCAGTATTTT
TRBD2	-	TRBV9	TRBJ2-2	15	CASSPRDYHTGELFF	TGTGCCAGCAGCCCACGGGACTATCACACCGGGGAGCTGTTTTTT
TRBD1	-	TRBV13	TRBJ1-1	16	CASSLGQGVSGAEAFF	TGTGCCAGCAGCTTGGGACAGGGGGTCAGTGGGGCTGAAGCTTTCTTT
TRBD1	-	TRBV5-1	TRBJ2-7	15	CASSVQGAPLYEQYF	TGCGCCAGCAGCGTTCAGGGGGCTCCTCTTTACGAGCAGTACTTC
-	-	TRBV5-5	TRBJ1-1	14	CASSRGHLNTEAFF	TGTGCCAGCAGCCGGGGACACCTGAACACTGAAGCTTTCTTT
-	-	TRBV4-3	TRBJ1-6	15	CASSQAAGVNSPLHF	TGCGCCAGCAGCCAAGCAGCAGGGGTGAATTCACCCCTCCACTTT
TRBD1	-	TRBV5-1	TRBJ1-2	15	CASSPGTGGNYGYTF	TGCGCCAGCAGCCCTGGGACAGGGGGCAACTATGGCTACACCTTC
TRBD1	-	TRBV28	TRBJ1-5	14	CASSSRQGQQPQHF	TGTGCCAGCAGTTCTCGACAGGGTCAGCAGCCCCAGCATTTT
-	-	TRBV29-1	TRBJ2-7	13	CSVEEGLSYEQYF	TGCAGCGTTGAAGAGGGACTTAGCTACGAGCAGTACTTC
-	-	TRBV30	TRBJ1-4	14	CAWTEAVTNEKLFF	TGTGCCTGGACCGAGGCGGTAACTAATGAAAAACTGTTTTTT
TRBD2	once	TRBV2	TRBJ2-3	17	CASSRSGGLAGTDTQYF	TGTGCCAGCAGTAGAAGCGGGGGACTAGCGGGGACAGATACGCAGTATTTT
-	-	TRBV28	TRBJ1-1	16	CASSTHLAPRNTEAFF	TGTGCCAGCAGCACCCACCTTGCGCCGAGGAACACTGAAGCTTTCTTT
-	once	TRBV7-8	TRBJ1-2	17	CASSLVDGFQGTGGYTF	TGTGCCAGCAGCTTAGTCGATGGATTTCAGGGGACCGGTGGCTACACCTTC
TRBD1	-	TRBV9	TRBJ2-7	14	CASSVEGDRYEQYF	TGTGCCAGCAGCGTAGAGGGGGACAGGTACGAGCAGTACTTC
-	few	TRBV6-6	TRBJ1-1	14	CASSYNQGYTEAFF	TGTGCCAGCAGTTATAATCAGGGCTACACTGAAGCTTTCTTT
TRBD1	-	TRBV6-2/TRBV6-3	TRBJ1-5	14	CASSYIGGFQPQHF	TGTGCCAGCAGTTACATAGGGGGCTTTCAGCCCCAGCATTTT
TRBD2	-	TRBV30	TRBJ2-7	12	CAWKRGGYEQYF	TGTGCCTGGAAACGGGGGGGGTACGAGCAGTACTTC
-	-	TRBV2	TRBJ2-3	14	CATIRGAGPDTQYF	TGTGCCACAATTCGGGGGGCGGGGCCAGATACGCAGTATTTT
-	-	TRBV11-3	TRBJ2-6	12	CASSLGANVLTF	TGTGCCAGCAGCCTCGGGGCCAACGTCCTGACTTTC
-	-	TRBV9	TRBJ2-6	18	CASSAGTVQSSGANVLTF	TGTGCCAGCAGCGCAGGTACAGTGCAATCCTCTGGGGCCAACGTCCTGACTTTC
TRBD2	-	TRBV27	TRBJ2-2	18	CASSSHSSGRASNGELFF	TGTGCCAGCAGTTCCCACTCTAGCGGGAGGGCCTCGAACGGGGAGCTGTTTTTT
-	-	TRBV9	TRBJ2-7	14	CASSVEHSSYEQYF	TGTGCCAGCAGCGTAGAGCACAGTTCCTACGAGCAGTACTTC
TRBD2	-	TRBV10-1	TRBJ2-1	17	CASSEPGLAGAYNEQFF	TGCGCCAGCAGTGAGCCCGGACTAGCGGGGGCCTACAATGAGCAGTTCTTC
TRBD2	-	TRBV27	TRBJ2-1	18	CASSLWVAGPSSYNEQFF	TGTGCCAGCAGTTTATGGGTAGCGGGCCCGAGCTCCTACAATGAGCAGTTCTTC
TRBD2	-	TRBV27	TRBJ2-7	15	CASSLGAGGTYEQYF	TGTGCCAGCAGTTTAGGAGCGGGGGGGACCTACGAGCAGTACTTC
TRBD1	-	TRBV5-4	TRBJ1-2	14	CASSYQQGAGGYTF	TGTGCCAGCAGCTATCAACAGGGGGCGGGAGGCTACACCTTC
TRBD1	once	TRBV18	TRBJ1-3	18	CASSRPGTGNSRRNTIYF	TGTGCCAGCTCCCGTCCCGGGACAGGGAATTCGCGCAGAAACACCATATATTTT
-	-	TRBV28	TRBJ2-7	13	CASRGGQTGEQYF	TGTGCCAGCAGGGGGGGACAGACGGGTGAGCAGTACTTC
-	-	TRBV9	TRBJ1-2	12	CASSGYRNGYTF	TGTGCCAGCAGCGGATACAGAAATGGCTACACCTTC
-	-	TRBV15	TRBJ1-5	17	CATSRVGTGMSNQPQHF	TGTGCCACCAGCAGAGTGGGAACAGGGATGAGCAATCAGCCCCAGCATTTT